Listed below are T cell receptor beta chains from one sample, sequenced in a study of T cells after somatic rescue of genetic block. Method: immunoSEQ multiplex PCR; TCRdb's copy keeps in-frame clones and lacks some. This table holds 85,000 to 90,000 clones, about 87% found once. Sequenced sample: peripheral blood mononuclear cells (PBMCs). These receptor sequences come from a woman between 18 and 29 years old. Each CDR3 is given with its conserved first and last residue. The D gene is left open where the match is weak. Expanded clones get a size class; other rows say once, few or many, or leave the size out.

>.|TRBV7-9|TRBJ2-7|.
TGTGCCAGCAGCCCCCGGACAGAATTCTCCTACGAGCAGTACTTC
CASSPRTEFSYEQYF
>.|TRBV28|TRBJ2-1|.
TGTGCCAGCAGTTTATCTCTGGGGGAAACTGAGCAGTTCTTC
CASSLSLGETEQFF
>.|TRBV9|TRBJ2-5|.
TGTGCCAGCAGCCAGGGAGGTTCAGAGACCCAGTACTTC
CASSQGGSETQYF
>.|TRBV5-6|TRBJ2-7|.
TGTGCCAGCAGCGTTATTGGGTACGAGCAGTACTTC
CASSVIGYEQYF
>TRBD2|TRBV5-8|TRBJ2-4|.
TGTGCCAGCAGCCCCGGGACTAGCGGGGTACTAGCCAAAAACATTCAGTACTTC
CASSPGTSGVLAKNIQYF
>.|TRBV7-9|TRBJ2-2|.
TGTGCCAGCAGCCCTACGGGCGTTACCGGGGAGCTGTTTTTT
CASSPTGVTGELFF
>.|TRBV5-1|TRBJ1-6|.
TGCGCCAGCAGCCTCCTACAGGGTGGAGGAAATTCACCCCTCCACTTT
CASSLLQGGGNSPLHF
>.|TRBV6-5|TRBJ2-2|.
TGTGCCAGCAACCCTACGAACACCGGGGAGCTGTTTTTT
CASNPTNTGELFF
>TRBD1|TRBV6-4|TRBJ2-7|once
TGTGCCAGCTGGACAGGGAACGGCGAGCAGTACTTC
CASWTGNGEQYF
>.|TRBV6-1|TRBJ1-2|.
TGTGCCAGCAGTGAACCGGGACCCCGGGGTAGGGGCTACACCTTC
CASSEPGPRGRGYTF
>.|TRBV9|TRBJ1-2|.
TGTGCCAGCAGCGCGTCCTCCGCCGGCTACACCTTC
CASSASSAGYTF
>.|TRBV9|TRBJ1-1|.
TGTGCCAGCAGCGTAGGGGCAGGGTCGGAGTCTGAAGCTTTCTTT
CASSVGAGSESEAFF
>TRBD1|TRBV7-9|TRBJ2-1|.
TGTGCCAGCAGCTCCCCGGACAGGGCTGAGCAGTTCTTC
CASSSPDRAEQFF
>TRBD1|TRBV19|TRBJ1-4|.
TGTGCCAGTATCGGGGACAGGCCCCTGGATGGGATGTTTTTT
CASIGDRPLDGMFF
>.|TRBV29-1|TRBJ1-2|few
TGCAGCGTTGACCAAACCGGAAACTATGGCTACACCTTC
CSVDQTGNYGYTF
>.|TRBV9|TRBJ2-1|.
TGTGCCAGCAGCGTAGGGACCCTGGGGGCCAATGAGCAGTTCTTC
CASSVGTLGANEQFF
>.|TRBV30|TRBJ2-7|.
TGTGCCTGGAGTCCGGGGGCGATGTACGAGCAGTACTTC
CAWSPGAMYEQYF
>.|TRBV18|TRBJ2-2|.
TGTGCCAGCTCACCATTTGTGGCCGGGACCGGGGAGCTGTTTTTT
CASSPFVAGTGELFF
>TRBD2|TRBV13|TRBJ2-3|.
TGTGCCAGCGGGCCGAGCGGACTAGCGGGCACAGATACGCAGTATTTT
CASGPSGLAGTDTQYF
>.|TRBV5-4|TRBJ1-2|.
TGTGCCAGCAGCTTGGGAAGGACCTATGGCTACACCTTC
CASSLGRTYGYTF
>.|TRBV18|TRBJ1-4|.
TGTGCCAGCTCACCACAGGCTCAGGGCGGCGAAAAACTGTTTTTT
CASSPQAQGGEKLFF
>TRBD2|TRBV27|TRBJ2-1|.
TGTGCCAGCAGTCGGACTAGCGGGAACAATGAGCAGTTCTTC
CASSRTSGNNEQFF
>.|TRBV7-8|TRBJ2-7|.
TGTGCCAGCAGCACCTTTACAGGCTCTCGGTCCTACGAGCAGTACTTC
CASSTFTGSRSYEQYF